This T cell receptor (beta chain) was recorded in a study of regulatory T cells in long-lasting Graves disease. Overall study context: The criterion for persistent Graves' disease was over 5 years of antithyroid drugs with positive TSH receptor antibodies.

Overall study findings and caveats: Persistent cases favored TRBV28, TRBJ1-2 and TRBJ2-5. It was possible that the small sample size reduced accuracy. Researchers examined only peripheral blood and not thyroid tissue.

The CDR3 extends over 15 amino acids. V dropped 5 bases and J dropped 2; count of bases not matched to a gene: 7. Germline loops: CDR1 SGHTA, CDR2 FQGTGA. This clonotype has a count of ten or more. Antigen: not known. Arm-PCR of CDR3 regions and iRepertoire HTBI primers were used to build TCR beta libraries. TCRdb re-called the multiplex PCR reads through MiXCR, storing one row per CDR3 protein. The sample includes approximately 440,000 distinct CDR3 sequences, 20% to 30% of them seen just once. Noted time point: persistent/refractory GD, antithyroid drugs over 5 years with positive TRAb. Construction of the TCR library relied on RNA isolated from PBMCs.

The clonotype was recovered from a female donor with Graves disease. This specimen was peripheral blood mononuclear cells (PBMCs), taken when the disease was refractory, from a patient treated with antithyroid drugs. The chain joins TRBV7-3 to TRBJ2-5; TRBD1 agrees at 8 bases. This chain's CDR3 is CASSRSTGGQETQYF. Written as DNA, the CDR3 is TGTGCCAGCAGCCGCAGCACAGGGGGACAAGAGACCCAGTACTTC.